This T cell receptor beta chain was identified in a study of blood T cells in healthy people across ages. Each donor had roughly 10 milliliters of peripheral blood drawn. Total RNA was extracted at no less than 6 micrograms per sample. Primers used in a second PCR of roughly 7 to 11 cycles were a sample-barcoded 5' primer and a J-beta primer mix. TCRdb reanalysed the 5' RACE reads using MiXCR and keeps one entry per CDR3 protein. The sample carries around 900,000 distinct CDR3 sequences, roughly half recorded once. Points from the study as a whole: Underestimates were what the diversity estimates from one million T cells were considered to be.

CDR3 length: 15 amino acids. Per germline, CDR1 SGHRS and CDR2 YFSETQ. The trim removed 2 bases at V and 8 bases at J, leaving 5 bases unmatched. As regards this clonotype: As yet, its antigen is unknown.

This chain links TRBV5-1 with TRBJ1-4, with 11 bases identical to TRBD1. This receptor was taken from a woman aged 60-75 years in good health. The sample taken for sequencing was blood. CDR3 sequence (DNA): TGCGCCAGCAGCTTTGTAGGACAGGGGGCGGAAAAACTGTTTTTT. This codes for CASSFVGQGAEKLFF.